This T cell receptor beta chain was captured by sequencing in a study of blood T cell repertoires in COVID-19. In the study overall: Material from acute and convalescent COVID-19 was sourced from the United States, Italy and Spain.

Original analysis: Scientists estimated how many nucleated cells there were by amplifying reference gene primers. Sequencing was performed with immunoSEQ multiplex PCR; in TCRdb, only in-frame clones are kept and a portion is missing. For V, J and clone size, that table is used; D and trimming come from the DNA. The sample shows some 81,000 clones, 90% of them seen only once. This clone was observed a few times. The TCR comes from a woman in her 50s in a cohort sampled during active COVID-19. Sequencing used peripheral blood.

In DNA, the CDR3 is TGCGCCAGCGGGATAGCGGGAGAGCAGTTCTTC. Its translation: CASGIAGEQFF. The chain recombines TRBV10-1 with TRBJ2-1, with TRBD2 matching 8 bases. J was trimmed by 10 bases and V by 8 bases; bases with no gene match: 4. The CDR3 runs to 11 residues. Looked up from germline, CDR1 is WNHNN and CDR2 is SYGVQD (reference sequence).